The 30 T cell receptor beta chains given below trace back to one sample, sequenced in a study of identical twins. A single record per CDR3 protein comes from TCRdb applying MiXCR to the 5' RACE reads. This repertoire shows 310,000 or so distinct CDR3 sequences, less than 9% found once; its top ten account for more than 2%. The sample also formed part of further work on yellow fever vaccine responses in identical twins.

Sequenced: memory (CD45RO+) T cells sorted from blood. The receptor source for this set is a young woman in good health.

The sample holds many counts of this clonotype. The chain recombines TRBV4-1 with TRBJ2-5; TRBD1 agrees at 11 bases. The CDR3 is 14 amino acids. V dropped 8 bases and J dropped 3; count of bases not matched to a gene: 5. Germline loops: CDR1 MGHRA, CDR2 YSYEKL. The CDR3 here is CASGRTGGEETQYF. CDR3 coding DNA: TGCGCCAGCGGGAGGACAGGGGGCGAAGAGACCCAGTACTTC.

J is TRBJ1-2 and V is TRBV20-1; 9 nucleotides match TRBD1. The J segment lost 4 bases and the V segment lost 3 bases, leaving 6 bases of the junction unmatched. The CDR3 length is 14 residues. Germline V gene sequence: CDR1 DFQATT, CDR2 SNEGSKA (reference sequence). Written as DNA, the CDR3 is TGCAGTGCTAGCGGGACAGGGACTGCCTATGGCTACACCTTC. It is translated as CSASGTGTAYGYTF.

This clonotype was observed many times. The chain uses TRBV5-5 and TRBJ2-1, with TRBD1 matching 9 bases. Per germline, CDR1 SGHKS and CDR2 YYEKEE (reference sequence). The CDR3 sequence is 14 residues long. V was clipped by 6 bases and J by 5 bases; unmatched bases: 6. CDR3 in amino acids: CASKGTGINNEQFF. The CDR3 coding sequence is TGTGCCAGCAAGGGGACAGGGATAAACAATGAGCAGTTCTTC.

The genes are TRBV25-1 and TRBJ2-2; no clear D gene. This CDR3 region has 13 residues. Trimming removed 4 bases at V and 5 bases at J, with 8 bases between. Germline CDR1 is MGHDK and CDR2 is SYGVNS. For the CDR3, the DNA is TGTGCCAGCAGTGGGGCTGCAACCGGGGAGCTGTTTTTT. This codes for CASSGAATGELFF.

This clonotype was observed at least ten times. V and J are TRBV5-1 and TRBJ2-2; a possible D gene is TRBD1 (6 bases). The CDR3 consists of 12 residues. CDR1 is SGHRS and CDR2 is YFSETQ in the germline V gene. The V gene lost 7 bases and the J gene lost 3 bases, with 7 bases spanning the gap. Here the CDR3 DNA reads TGCGCCAGCCAGGGGTACACCGGGGAGCTGTTTTTT. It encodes CASQGYTGELFF. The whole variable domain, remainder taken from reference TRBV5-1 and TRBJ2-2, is KAGVTQTPRYLIKTRGQQVTLSCSPISGHRSVSWYQQTPGQGLQFLFEYFSETQRNKGNFPGRFSGRQFSNSRSEMNVSTLELGDSALYLCASQGYTGELFFGEGSRLTVL.

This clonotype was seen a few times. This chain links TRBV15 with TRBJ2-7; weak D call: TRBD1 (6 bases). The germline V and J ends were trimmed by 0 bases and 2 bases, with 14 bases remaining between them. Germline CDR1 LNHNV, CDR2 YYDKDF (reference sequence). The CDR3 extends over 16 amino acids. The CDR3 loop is CATSREGAGATYEQYF. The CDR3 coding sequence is TGTGCCACCAGCAGAGAGGGGGCAGGGGCAACCTACGAGCAGTACTTC.

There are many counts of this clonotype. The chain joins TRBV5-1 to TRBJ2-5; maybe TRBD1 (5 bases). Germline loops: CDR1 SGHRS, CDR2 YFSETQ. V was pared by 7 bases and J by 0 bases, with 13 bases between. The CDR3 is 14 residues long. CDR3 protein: CASWLGPYQETQYF. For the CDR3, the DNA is TGCGCCAGCTGGCTGGGGCCGTACCAAGAGACCCAGTACTTC.

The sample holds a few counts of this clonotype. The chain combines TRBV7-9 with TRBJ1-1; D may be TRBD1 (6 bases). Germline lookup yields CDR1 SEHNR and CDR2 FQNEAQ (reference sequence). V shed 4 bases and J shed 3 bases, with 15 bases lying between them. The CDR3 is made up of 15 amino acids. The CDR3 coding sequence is TGTGCCAGCAGCTCCCAGACAGGAAGCTACACTGAAGCTTTCTTT. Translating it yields CASSSQTGSYTEAFF.

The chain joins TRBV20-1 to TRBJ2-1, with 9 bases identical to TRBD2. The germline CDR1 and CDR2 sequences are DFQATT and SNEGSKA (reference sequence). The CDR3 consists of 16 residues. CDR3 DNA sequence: TGCGCCGGGGCGCGGGGGGGCCCCAGCTCCTACAATGAGCAGTTCTTC. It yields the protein CAGARGGPSSYNEQFF.

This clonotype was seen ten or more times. CDR3 DNA sequence: TGTGCCAGCAGTGAGCAACAGAGCGGGACGGATACGCAGTATTTT. It translates to CASSEQQSGTDTQYF. The V and J genes are TRBV6-4 and TRBJ2-3, with 7 bases aligning to TRBD2. V shed 3 bases, J shed 6 bases, and the junction held 9 bases outside the gene matches. Per the germline V gene, CDR1 is MRHNA and CDR2 is SNTAGT. The CDR3 totals 15 residues.

Here the CDR3 DNA reads TGTGCCAGCAGTTTCGAGTCTTGGGGTCCCCCTTCCTACGAGCAGTACTTC. Its protein is CASSFESWGPPSYEQYF. The V call is TRBV12-3 or TRBV12-4, the J call TRBJ2-7; no definite D call. The CDR3 totals 17 residues. The V end lost 3 bases, the J end lost 1 base, and 19 bases lay between the germline ends.

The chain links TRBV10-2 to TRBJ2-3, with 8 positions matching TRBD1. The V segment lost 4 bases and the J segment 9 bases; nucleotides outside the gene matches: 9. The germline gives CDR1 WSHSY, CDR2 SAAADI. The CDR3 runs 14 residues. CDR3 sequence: CASSGGGQAQTQYF. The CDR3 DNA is TGCGCCAGCAGTGGTGGGGGACAGGCACAAACGCAGTATTTT.

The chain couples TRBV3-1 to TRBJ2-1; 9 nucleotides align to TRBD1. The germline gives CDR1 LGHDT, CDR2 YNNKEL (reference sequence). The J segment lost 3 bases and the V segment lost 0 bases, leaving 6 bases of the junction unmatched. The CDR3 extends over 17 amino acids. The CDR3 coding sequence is TGTGCCAGCAGCCAAGAAAGGGGGGACAGGGACTACAATGAGCAGTTCTTC. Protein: CASSQERGDRDYNEQFF.

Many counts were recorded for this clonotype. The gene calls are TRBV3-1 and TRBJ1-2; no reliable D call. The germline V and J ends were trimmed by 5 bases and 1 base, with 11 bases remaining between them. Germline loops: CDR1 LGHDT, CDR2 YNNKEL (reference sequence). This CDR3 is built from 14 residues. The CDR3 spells CASSSGEGNYGYTF. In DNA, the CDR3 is TGTGCCAGCAGCTCGGGAGAGGGTAACTATGGCTACACCTTC. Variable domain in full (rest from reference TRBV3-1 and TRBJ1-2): DTAVSQTPKYLVTQMGNDKSIKCEQNLGHDTMYWYKQDSKKFLKIMFSYNNKELIINETVPNRFSPKSPDKAHLNLHINSLELGDSAVYFCASSSGEGNYGYTFGSGTRLTVV.

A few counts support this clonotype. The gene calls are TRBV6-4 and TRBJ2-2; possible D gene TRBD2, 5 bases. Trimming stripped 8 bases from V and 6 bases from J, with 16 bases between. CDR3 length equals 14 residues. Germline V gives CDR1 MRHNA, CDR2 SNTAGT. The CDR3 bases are TGTGCCAGCGGAAGGGCCGGGGAACCCGGGGAGCTGTTTTTT. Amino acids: CASGRAGEPGELFF.

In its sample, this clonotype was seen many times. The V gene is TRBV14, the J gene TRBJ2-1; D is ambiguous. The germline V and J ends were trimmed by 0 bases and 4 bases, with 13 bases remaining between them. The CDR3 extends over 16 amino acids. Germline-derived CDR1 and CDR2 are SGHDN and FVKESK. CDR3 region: CASSQEGWRTYNEQFF. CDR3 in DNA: TGTGCCAGCAGCCAAGAAGGGTGGAGAACGTACAATGAGCAGTTCTTC.

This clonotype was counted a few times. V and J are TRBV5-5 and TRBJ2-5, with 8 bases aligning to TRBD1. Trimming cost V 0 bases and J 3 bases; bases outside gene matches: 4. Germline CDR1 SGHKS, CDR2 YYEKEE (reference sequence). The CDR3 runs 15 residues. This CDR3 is CASSLGGQVKETQYF. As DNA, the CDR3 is TGTGCCAGCAGCTTGGGGGGACAGGTGAAAGAGACCCAGTACTTC.

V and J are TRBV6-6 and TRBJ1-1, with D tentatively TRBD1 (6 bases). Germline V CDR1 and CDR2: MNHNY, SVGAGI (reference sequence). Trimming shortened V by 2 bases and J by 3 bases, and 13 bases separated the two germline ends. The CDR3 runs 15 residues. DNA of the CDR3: TGTGCCAGCAGTTACAGGGGGGGTCGGGACACTGAAGCTTTCTTT. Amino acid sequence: CASSYRGGRDTEAFF.

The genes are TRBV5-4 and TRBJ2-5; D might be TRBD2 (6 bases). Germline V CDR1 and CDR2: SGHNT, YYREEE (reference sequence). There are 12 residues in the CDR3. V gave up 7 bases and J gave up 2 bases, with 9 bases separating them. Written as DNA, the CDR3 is TGTGCCAGCCGGCGGGGTCAAGAGACCCAGTACTTC. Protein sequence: CASRRGQETQYF.

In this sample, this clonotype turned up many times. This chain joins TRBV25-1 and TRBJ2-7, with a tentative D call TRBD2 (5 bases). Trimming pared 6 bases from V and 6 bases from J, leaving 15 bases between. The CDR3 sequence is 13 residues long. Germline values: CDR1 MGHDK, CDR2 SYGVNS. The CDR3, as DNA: TGTGCCAGCAGCGAGCGGAGTCTTGGCGAGCAGTACTTC. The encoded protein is CASSERSLGEQYF.

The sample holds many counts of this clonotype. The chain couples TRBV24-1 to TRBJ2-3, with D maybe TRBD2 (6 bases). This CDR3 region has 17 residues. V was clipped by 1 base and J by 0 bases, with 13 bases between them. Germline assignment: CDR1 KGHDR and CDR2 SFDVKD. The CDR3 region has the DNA TGTGCCACCAGTGATTTCCGGGACTTCACTAGCACAGATACGCAGTATTTT. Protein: CATSDFRDFTSTDTQYF.

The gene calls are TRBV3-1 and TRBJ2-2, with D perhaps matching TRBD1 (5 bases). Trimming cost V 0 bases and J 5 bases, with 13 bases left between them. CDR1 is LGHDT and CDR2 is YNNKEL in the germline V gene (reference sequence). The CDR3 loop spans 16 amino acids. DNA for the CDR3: TGTGCCAGCAGCCAAGATCTCAGGGTGATTACCGGGGAGCTGTTTTTT. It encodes CASSQDLRVITGELFF. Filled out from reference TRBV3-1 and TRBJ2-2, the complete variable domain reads DTAVSQTPKYLVTQMGNDKSIKCEQNLGHDTMYWYKQDSKKFLKIMFSYNNKELIINETVPNRFSPKSPDKAHLNLHINSLELGDSAVYFCASSQDLRVITGELFFGEGSRLTVL.

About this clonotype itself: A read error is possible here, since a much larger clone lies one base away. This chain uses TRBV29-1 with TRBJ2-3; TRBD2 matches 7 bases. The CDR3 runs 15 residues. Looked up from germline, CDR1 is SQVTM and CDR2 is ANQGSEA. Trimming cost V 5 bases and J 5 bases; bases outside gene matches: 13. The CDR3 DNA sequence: TGCAGCGTTAGAGGACCAGCGGGGCCGGGAGATACGCAGTATTTT. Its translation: CSVRGPAGPGDTQYF.

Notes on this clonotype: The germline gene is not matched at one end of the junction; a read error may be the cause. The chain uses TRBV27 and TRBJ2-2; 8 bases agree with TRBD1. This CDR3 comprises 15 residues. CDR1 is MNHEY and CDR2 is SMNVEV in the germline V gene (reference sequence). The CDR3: CASSLLRTGNRELFF. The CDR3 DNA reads TGTGCCAGCAGTCTTCTTCGGACAGGGAACCGGGAGTTGTTTTTT.

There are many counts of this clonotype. CDR3 nucleotides: TGTGCCAGCAGCCACTATATGAACACTGAAGCTTTCTTT. Translated, it gives CASSHYMNTEAFF. J is TRBJ1-1 and V is TRBV14, with D unresolved. The CDR3 runs to 13 residues. The V end was cut by 3 bases, the J end by 0 bases, with 5 bases between. Germline V gene data show CDR1 as SGHDN and CDR2 as FVKESK.

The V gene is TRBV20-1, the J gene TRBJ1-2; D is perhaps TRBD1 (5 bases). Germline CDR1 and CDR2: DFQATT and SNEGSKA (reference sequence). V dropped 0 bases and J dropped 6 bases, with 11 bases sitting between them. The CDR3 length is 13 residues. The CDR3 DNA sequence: TGCAGTGCTAGAGACGTGACAGTCAATGGCTACACCTTC. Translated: CSARDVTVNGYTF.

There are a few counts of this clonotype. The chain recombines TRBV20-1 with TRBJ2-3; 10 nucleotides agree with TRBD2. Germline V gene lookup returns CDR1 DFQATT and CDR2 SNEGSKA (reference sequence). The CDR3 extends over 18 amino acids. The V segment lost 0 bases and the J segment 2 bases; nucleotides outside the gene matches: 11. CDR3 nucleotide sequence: TGCAGTGCTAGAGATCCTAGCGGGAGCAAGGAAAACACAGATACGCAGTATTTT. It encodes CSARDPSGSKENTDTQYF.

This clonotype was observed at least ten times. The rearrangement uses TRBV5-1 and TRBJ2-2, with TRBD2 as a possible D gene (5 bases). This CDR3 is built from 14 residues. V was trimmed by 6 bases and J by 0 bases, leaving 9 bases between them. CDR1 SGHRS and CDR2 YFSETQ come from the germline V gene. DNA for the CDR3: TGCGCCAGCACCGGGATCGCGAACACCGGGGAGCTGTTTTTT. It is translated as CASTGIANTGELFF. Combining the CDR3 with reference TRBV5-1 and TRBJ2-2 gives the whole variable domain KAGVTQTPRYLIKTRGQQVTLSCSPISGHRSVSWYQQTPGQGLQFLFEYFSETQRNKGNFPGRFSGRQFSNSRSEMNVSTLELGDSALYLCASTGIANTGELFFGEGSRLTVL.

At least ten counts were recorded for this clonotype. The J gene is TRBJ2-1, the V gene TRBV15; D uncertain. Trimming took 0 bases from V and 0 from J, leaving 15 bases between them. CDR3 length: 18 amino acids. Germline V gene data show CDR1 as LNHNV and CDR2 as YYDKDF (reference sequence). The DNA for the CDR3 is TGTGCCACCAGCAGAGATTTCGTGGCCCTGAGCTCCTACAATGAGCAGTTCTTC. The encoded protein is CATSRDFVALSSYNEQFF.

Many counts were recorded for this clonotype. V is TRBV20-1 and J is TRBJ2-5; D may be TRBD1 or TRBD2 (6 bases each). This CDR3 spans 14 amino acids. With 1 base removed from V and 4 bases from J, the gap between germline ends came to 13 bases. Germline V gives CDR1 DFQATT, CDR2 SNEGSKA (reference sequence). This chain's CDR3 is CSARGGASGETQYF. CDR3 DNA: TGCAGTGCTAGAGGGGGGGCCTCGGGAGAGACCCAGTACTTC.